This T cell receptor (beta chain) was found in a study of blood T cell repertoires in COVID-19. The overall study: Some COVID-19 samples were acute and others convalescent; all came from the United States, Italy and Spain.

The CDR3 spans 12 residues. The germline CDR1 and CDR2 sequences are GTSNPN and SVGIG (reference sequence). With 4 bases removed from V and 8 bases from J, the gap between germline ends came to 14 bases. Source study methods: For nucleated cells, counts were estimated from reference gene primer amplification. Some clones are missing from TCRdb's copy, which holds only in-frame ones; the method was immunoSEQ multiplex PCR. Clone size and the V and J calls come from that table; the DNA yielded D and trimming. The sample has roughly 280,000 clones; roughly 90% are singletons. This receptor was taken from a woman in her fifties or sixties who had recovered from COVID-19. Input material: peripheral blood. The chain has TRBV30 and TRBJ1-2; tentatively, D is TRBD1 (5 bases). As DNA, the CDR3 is TGTGCCTGGATTAGGGGATCTGGGGGCTACACCTTC. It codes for CAWIRGSGGYTF.